These 9 T cell receptor beta chains share one sample of origin, sequenced in a study of T cells after posttransplantation cyclophosphamide. Treatment was busulfan-fludarabine conditioning, a marrow graft, and cyclophosphamide on days +3 and +4. TCRdb's copy holds only in-frame clones and misses some; the assay was immunoSEQ multiplex PCR. Altogether 15,000 to 20,000 clones were found in the sample, and no singletons occur. This material consisted of PBMCs, taken after allogeneic stem cell transplant with posttransplant cyclophosphamide. All receptors come from a female patient in her 30s who received an allogeneic stem cell transplant from a related donor, was CMV-positive, and had no GVHD. The graft donor may account for some of the T cells.

This clone has a count of ten or more. The chain is built from TRBV11-3 and TRBJ1-1; D gene uncertain. The CDR3 covers 15 residues. V lost 2 bases and J 5 bases, leaving 15 bases between the germline ends. Germline V lookup: CDR1 SGHNT, CDR2 YENEEA. In nucleotides, the CDR3 is TGTGCCAGCAGCTTAAATTCGCGGGTGGGGACTGAAGCTTTCTTT. Its protein product is CASSLNSRVGTEAFF.

This clone was picked up many times. The rearrangement joins TRBV15 to TRBJ1-5; TRBD1 is a possible D gene (5 bases). This CDR3 comprises 14 residues. V gave up 1 base and J gave up 7 bases, with 11 bases separating them. Germline V lookup: CDR1 LNHNV, CDR2 YYDKDF (reference sequence). The CDR3 DNA is TGTGCCACCAGCAGAGGGGGGGTTGCCCAGCCCCAGCATTTT. This codes for CATSRGGVAQPQHF.

This clone was seen at least ten times. The chain combines TRBV19 with TRBJ2-7, with D possibly TRBD1 on 5 matching bases. The CDR3 is made up of 13 amino acids. Germline CDR1 reads LNHDA; CDR2 reads SQIVND (reference sequence). V lost 3 bases and J 0 bases, leaving 6 bases between the germline ends. The DNA of the CDR3 is TGTGCCAGTAGTATTCAGGGCTCCTACGAGCAGTACTTC. Protein: CASSIQGSYEQYF.

This clone was seen only a few times. This may arise from a read error, as a much more abundant clone is one base away. The CDR3 DNA follows: TGTGCCTGGAGTGTCCGACGGAGGGGTGGGCAGTTCTTC. Translating it yields CAWSVRRRGGQFF. This chain connects TRBV30 to TRBJ2-1, with a tentative D call TRBD2 (6 bases). The CDR3 extends over 13 amino acids. The germline gives CDR1 GTSNPN, CDR2 SVGIG (reference sequence). V dropped 0 bases and J dropped 12 bases, with 15 bases sitting between them. Full variable domain (rest looked up from reference TRBV30 and TRBJ2-1): SQTIHQWPATLVQPVGSPLSLECTVEGTSNPNLYWYRQAAGRGLQLLFYSVGIGQISSEVPQNLSASRPQDRQFILSSKKLLLSDSGFYLCAWSVRRRGGQFFGPGTRLTVL.

This clone has ten or more counts. This chain links TRBV27 with TRBJ2-3; 7 bases are a match to TRBD2. The trim removed 11 bases at V and 2 bases at J, leaving 4 bases unmatched. This CDR3 contains 12 residues. Germline lookup yields CDR1 MNHEY and CDR2 SMNVEV (reference sequence). Here the CDR3 reads CAAGRVTDTQYF. CDR3 nucleotide sequence: TGTGCCGCGGGGAGGGTCACAGATACGCAGTATTTT.

The sample holds many counts of this clone. The chain couples TRBV2 to TRBJ2-1; 11 positions match TRBD1. The CDR3 consists of 16 residues. Germline trimming cut 5 bases from V and 5 bases from J; bases unmatched to any gene: 8. CDR1 is SNHLY, CDR2 FYNNEI, per germline. CDR3 nucleotide sequence: TGTGCCAGCAGTCCTCCGGGACAGGGGGGAGACAATGAGCAGTTCTTC. This encodes CASSPPGQGGDNEQFF.

As for this clone: This likely reflects a read error, since a far larger clone is one base away. This chain uses TRBV6-5 with TRBJ1-3; D unresolved. Germline loops: CDR1 MNHEY, CDR2 SVGAGI. V was trimmed by 5 bases and J by 4 bases, leaving 6 bases between them. The CDR3 covers 12 residues. The CDR3 sequence: CASSPQGNTIYF. The CDR3 DNA is TGTGCCAGCAGTCCACAGGGAAACACCATATATTTT.

The table lists this clone with a few counts. The gene calls are TRBV6-5 and TRBJ2-7; TRBD2 agrees at 8 bases. The trim removed 5 bases at V and 3 bases at J, leaving 9 bases unmatched. This CDR3 has 15 residues. Germline-derived CDR1 and CDR2 are MNHEY and SVGAGI. The CDR3: CASSRRTSRSYEQYF. The CDR3 DNA reads as TGTGCCAGCAGTAGAAGGACTAGCAGAAGCTACGAGCAGTACTTC.

This clone showed up many times. The rearrangement uses TRBV6-1 and TRBJ2-1, with TRBD2 identical over 7 bases. This CDR3 is built from 16 residues. The V segment lost 0 bases and the J segment 8 bases; nucleotides outside the gene matches: 10. Germline V gives CDR1 MNHNS, CDR2 SASEGT. The CDR3: CASSEALGAGAHEQFF. DNA for the CDR3: TGTGCCAGCAGTGAAGCGCTCGGGGCGGGAGCCCATGAGCAGTTCTTC.